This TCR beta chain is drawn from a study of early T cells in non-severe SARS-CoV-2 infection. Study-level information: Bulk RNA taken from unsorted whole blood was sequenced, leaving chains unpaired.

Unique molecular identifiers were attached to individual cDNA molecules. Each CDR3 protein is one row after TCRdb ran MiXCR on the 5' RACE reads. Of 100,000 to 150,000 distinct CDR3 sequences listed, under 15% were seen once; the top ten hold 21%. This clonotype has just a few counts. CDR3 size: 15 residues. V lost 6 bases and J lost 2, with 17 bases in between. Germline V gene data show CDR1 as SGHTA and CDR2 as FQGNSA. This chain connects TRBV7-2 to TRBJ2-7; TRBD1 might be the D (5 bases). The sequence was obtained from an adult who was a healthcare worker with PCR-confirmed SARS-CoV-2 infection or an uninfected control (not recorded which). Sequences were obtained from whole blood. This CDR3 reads CASSLPMTETYEQYF. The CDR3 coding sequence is TGTGCCAGCAGTCTGCCAATGACAGAAACCTACGAGCAGTACTTC.